What follows are 12 T cell receptor beta chains derived from one specimen sequenced in a study of T cell responses to AZD1222 COVID-19 vaccine. Profiling relied on immunoSEQ multiplex PCR, and the TCRdb table lists in-frame clones only, not all of them. The sample lists 100,000 to 150,000 clones, 89% occurring once. Material: peripheral blood, obtained on day 0 of AZD1222 vaccination. Receptors were obtained from an adult in good health.

This chain uses TRBV19 with TRBJ2-1; TRBD1 matches at 11 bases. In germline, CDR1 is LNHDA, CDR2 SQIVND (reference sequence). After removal of 3 bases from V and 7 bases from J, the junction contained 8 bases not matched to a gene. CDR3 length equals 16 residues. The CDR3, as DNA: TGTGCCAGTAGTATTCTTTATGGGACAGGGGGTAATGAGCAGTTCTTC. It is translated as CASSILYGTGGNEQFF.

J is TRBJ2-5 and V is TRBV5-4, with unresolved D. The CDR3 extends over 14 amino acids. V shed 2 bases and J shed 4 bases, with 12 bases lying between them. Germline CDR1 is SGHNT and CDR2 is YYREEE (reference sequence). The CDR3 sequence is CASSLKGPLETQYF. For the CDR3, the DNA is TGTGCCAGCAGCTTAAAGGGCCCCCTAGAGACCCAGTACTTC.

This chain uses TRBV7-8 with TRBJ1-4; TRBD1 aligns across 7 bases. V lost 5 bases, J lost 1 base, and 4 bases stayed unmatched. The CDR3 length is 15 residues. Germline V CDR1 and CDR2: SGHVS, FQNEAQ. In DNA form, the CDR3 reads TGTGCCAGCAGCCGTAGGGGGCTAACTAATGAAAAACTGTTTTTT. Protein: CASSRRGLTNEKLFF.

The chain joins TRBV5-5 to TRBJ1-1; TRBD1 aligns across 9 bases. CDR3 length: 17 amino acids. Trimming at V came to 2 bases and at J to 5 bases, leaving 13 bases not matched to a gene. CDR1 and CDR2 from the germline V gene are SGHKS and YYEKEE (reference sequence). The CDR3, as DNA: TGTGCCAGCAGCTTATCCGGGACAGGGATGGTTCGAACTGAAGCTTTCTTT. It yields the protein CASSLSGTGMVRTEAFF.

V is TRBV6-2 or TRBV6-3 and J is TRBJ1-1; D call uncertain. The V gene lost 6 bases and the J gene lost 0 bases, with 8 bases spanning the gap. The CDR3 totals 13 residues. Germline loops: CDR1 MNHEY, CDR2 SVGEGT. The CDR3 is CASSDRVNTEAFF. DNA for the CDR3: TGTGCCAGCAGCGATCGGGTGAACACTGAAGCTTTCTTT.

The chain uses TRBV19 and TRBJ1-6; D might be TRBD1 (6 bases). CDR1 and CDR2 from the germline V gene are LNHDA and SQIVND (reference sequence). This CDR3 has 12 residues. Trimming removed 11 bases from V and 9 bases from J, with 14 bases in between. The CDR3 bases are TGTGCCGCAGGGGATCGTATTTCACCCCTCCACTTT. This encodes CAAGDRISPLHF.

V and J are TRBV6-5 and TRBJ1-1; tentative D call: TRBD1 (6 bases). This CDR3 is 15 amino acids long. The V end lost 2 bases, the J end lost 0 bases, and 10 bases lay between the germline ends. Germline lookup yields CDR1 MNHEY and CDR2 SVGAGI. As DNA, the CDR3 is TGTGCCAGCAGTTACGGGGGCAACATGAACACTGAAGCTTTCTTT. It encodes CASSYGGNMNTEAFF.

This chain connects TRBV6-6 to TRBJ1-5, with D unclear. Germline V gene sequence: CDR1 MNHNY, CDR2 SVGAGI (reference sequence). The V gene lost 7 bases and the J gene lost 4 bases, with 17 bases spanning the gap. CDR3 size: 15 residues. Written as DNA, the CDR3 is TGTGCCAGCACCGACCACTATTGGGGAAATCAGCCCCAGCATTTT. Translation: CASTDHYWGNQPQHF.

J is TRBJ1-6 and V is TRBV7-2; no clear D. Deletions cut 5 bases from V and 8 bases from J, with 10 bases between. The CDR3 is made up of 13 amino acids. In germline, CDR1 is SGHTA, CDR2 FQGNSA. CDR3 DNA sequence: TGTGCCAGCAGCATCGCTGGGGATTCACCCCTCCACTTT. Its translation is CASSIAGDSPLHF.

The genes are TRBV19 and TRBJ2-1; 9 nucleotides match TRBD1. V shed 5 bases and J 9 bases; nucleotides not matched to a gene: 11. In germline, CDR1 is LNHDA, CDR2 SQIVND (reference sequence). The CDR3 loop spans 15 amino acids. The CDR3 bases are TGTGCCAGTAGTCTCTCCGGGACAGGGCAAGGTGAGCAGTTCTTC. This sequence encodes CASSLSGTGQGEQFF.

The chain uses TRBV7-2 and TRBJ1-1; D possibly corresponds to TRBD1 (6 bases). Germline loops: CDR1 SGHTA, CDR2 FQGNSA. The CDR3 consists of 15 residues. V was shortened by 3 bases and J by 1 base, with 12 bases between the two germline ends. This CDR3 reads CASSFSGQTNTEAFF. CDR3 nucleotide sequence: TGTGCCAGCAGCTTCTCGGGACAAACGAACACTGAAGCTTTCTTT.

V gene TRBV10-3 combines with J gene TRBJ2-1; D gene unclear. The CDR3 length is 16 residues. The V and J ends lost 10 bases and 0 bases respectively, with 19 bases between them. Germline values: CDR1 ENHRY, CDR2 SYGVKD. CDR3 coding DNA: TGTGCCACGTCGAAACCTGCAATCGGCTCCTACAATGAGCAGTTCTTC. It encodes CATSKPAIGSYNEQFF.